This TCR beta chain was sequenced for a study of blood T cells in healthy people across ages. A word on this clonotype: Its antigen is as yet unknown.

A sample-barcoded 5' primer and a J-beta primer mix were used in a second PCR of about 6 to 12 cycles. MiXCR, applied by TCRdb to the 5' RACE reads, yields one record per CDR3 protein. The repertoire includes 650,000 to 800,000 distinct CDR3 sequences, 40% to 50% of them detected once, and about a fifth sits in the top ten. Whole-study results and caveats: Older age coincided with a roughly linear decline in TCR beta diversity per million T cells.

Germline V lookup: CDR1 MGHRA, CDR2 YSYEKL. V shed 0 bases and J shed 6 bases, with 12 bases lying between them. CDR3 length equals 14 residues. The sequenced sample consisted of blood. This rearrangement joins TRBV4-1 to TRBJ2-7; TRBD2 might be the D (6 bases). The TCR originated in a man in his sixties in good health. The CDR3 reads CASSQDRVGGEQYF. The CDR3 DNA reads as TGCGCCAGCAGCCAAGATCGGGTGGGAGGCGAGCAGTACTTC.